This is a list of T cell receptor beta chains from one sample in a study of tumor-infiltrating lymphocytes in primary liver carcinoma. TCRdb redid the calling of the multiplex PCR reads with MiXCR, one entry per CDR3 protein. The data show 310,000 or so distinct CDR3 sequences, 50% to 60% seen once. Specimen: peripheral blood. Source of these receptors: a woman in her 30s with primary liver carcinoma and hepatitis B virus infection. CDR3s include the opening cysteine and the closing phenylalanine or tryptophan. A D gene is named only where the DNA matches it firmly. Size is stated for part of the rows, as once, few or many counts, or as a class when the clone is expanded.

>TRBV5-1|-|TRBJ1-2|TRBD1
CASSLATGGDGYTF
TGCGCCAGCAGCTTAGCCACAGGGGGCGACGGCTACACCTTC
>TRBV12-3/TRBV12-4|-|TRBJ1-4|-
CACSHREELFF
TGTGCCTGCAGTCACCGGGAAGAACTGTTTTTT
>TRBV4-2|-|TRBJ2-1|TRBD2
CVSSPLVGGPSGQLF
TGTGTCAGCAGCCCACTAGTGGGAGGGCCCTCTGGGCAGTTATTC
>TRBV5-4|many|TRBJ1-5|-
CASSLDGGTGNQPQHF
TGTGCCAGCAGCTTGGATGGGGGTACGGGCAATCAGCCCCAGCATTTT
>TRBV5-4|-|TRBJ1-1|-
CASSVGGGIEAFF
TGTGCCAGCAGCGTCGGGGGGGGTATTGAAGCTTTCTTT
>TRBV19|-|TRBJ2-7|-
CASKEIAWGSYEQYF
TGTGCCAGTAAAGAAATCGCCTGGGGCTCCTACGAGCAGTACTTC
>TRBV28|-|TRBJ1-2|-
CASSLWRRSGYGYTF
TGTGCCAGCAGTTTATGGCGGAGGTCAGGCTATGGCTACACCTTC
>TRBV29-1|many|TRBJ2-3|-
CSASTTTDTQYF
TGCAGCGCTTCAACAACGACAGATACGCAGTATTTT
>TRBV6-2/TRBV6-3|many|TRBJ2-2|TRBD2
CASRPSSGRTGELFF
TGTGCCAGCAGGCCTTCTAGCGGCAGGACCGGGGAGCTGTTTTTT
>TRBV29-1|-|TRBJ1-5|-
CSVLVSNQPQHF
TGCAGCGTCCTGGTCAGCAATCAGCCCCAGCATTTT
>TRBV11-3|-|TRBJ2-3|-
CASSSYNTQYF
TGTGCCAGCAGTTCATACAATACGCAGTATTTT
>TRBV29-1|-|TRBJ2-7|TRBD2
CSVELGVAGGPYEQYF
TGCAGCGTTGAATTGGGGGTAGCGGGAGGCCCCTACGAGCAGTACTTC
>TRBV5-1|few|TRBJ2-3|TRBD1
CASGPTGVPTDTQYF
TGCGCCAGCGGTCCCACAGGGGTTCCAACAGATACGCAGTATTTT